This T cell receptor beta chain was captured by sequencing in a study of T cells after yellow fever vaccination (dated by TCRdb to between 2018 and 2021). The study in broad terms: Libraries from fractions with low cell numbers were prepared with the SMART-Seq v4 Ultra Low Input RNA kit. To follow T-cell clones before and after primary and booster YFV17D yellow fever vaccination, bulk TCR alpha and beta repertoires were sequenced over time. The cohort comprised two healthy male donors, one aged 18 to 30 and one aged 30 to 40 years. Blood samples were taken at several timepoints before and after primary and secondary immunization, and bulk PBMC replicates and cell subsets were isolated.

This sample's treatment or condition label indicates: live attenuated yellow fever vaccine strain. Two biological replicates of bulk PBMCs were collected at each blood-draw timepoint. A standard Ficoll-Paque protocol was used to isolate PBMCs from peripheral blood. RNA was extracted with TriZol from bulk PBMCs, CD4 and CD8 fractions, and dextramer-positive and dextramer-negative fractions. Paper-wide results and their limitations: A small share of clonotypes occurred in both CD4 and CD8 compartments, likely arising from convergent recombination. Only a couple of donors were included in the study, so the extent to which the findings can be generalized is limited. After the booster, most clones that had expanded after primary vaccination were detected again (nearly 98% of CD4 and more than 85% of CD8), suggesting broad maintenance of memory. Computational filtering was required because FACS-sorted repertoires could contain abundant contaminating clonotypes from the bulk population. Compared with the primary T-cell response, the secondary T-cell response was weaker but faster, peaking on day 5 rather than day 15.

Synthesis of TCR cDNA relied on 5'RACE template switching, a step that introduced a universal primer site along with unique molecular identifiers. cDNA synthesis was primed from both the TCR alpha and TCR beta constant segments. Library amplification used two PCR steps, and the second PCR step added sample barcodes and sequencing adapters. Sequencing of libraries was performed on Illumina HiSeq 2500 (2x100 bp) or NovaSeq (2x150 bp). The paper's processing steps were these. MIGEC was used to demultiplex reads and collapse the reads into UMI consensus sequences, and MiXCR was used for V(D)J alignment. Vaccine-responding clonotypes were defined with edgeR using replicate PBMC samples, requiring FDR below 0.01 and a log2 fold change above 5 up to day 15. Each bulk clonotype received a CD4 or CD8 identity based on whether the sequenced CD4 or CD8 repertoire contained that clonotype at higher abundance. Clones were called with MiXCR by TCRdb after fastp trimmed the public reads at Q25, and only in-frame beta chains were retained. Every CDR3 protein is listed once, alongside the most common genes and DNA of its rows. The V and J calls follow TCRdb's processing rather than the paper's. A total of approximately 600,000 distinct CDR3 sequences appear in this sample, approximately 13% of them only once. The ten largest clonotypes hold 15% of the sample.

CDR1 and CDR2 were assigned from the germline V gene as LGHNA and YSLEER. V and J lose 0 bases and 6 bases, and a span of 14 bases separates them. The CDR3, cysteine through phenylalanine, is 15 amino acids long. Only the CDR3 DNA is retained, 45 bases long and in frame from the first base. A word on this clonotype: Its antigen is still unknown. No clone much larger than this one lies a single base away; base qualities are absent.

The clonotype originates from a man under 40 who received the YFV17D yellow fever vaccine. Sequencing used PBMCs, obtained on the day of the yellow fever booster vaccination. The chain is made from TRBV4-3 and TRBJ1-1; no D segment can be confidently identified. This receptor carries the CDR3 CASSQEGVGSSEAFF. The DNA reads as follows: TGCGCCAGCAGCCAAGAGGGCGTAGGGAGCTCTGAAGCTTTCTTT.